Below, one T cell receptor beta chain is given with its context. This CDR3 region has 14 residues. Trimming removed 7 bases at V and 9 bases at J, with 16 bases between. From germline, CDR1 is MDHEN and CDR2 SYDVKM. This entry belongs to a study of T cell changes during pregnancy in multiple sclerosis. Sequenced by immunoSEQ multiplex PCR; TCRdb stores in-frame clones only, minus some. Here the sample spans 20,000 to 25,000 clones, less than 95% being singletons. The source was CD4+ T cells from peripheral blood mononuclear cells, collected in the third trimester of pregnancy. This chain joins TRBV28 and TRBJ1-6; maybe TRBD1 (5 bases). The clonotype comes from a female donor with multiple sclerosis, enrolled in a pregnancy study. CDR3 amino acids: CASTLRGWRSPLHF. The CDR3 coding sequence is TGTGCCAGCACCCTCCGGGGGTGGCGTTCACCCCTCCACTTT. Full variable domain (missing parts from reference TRBV28 and TRBJ1-6): DVKVTQSSRYLVKRTGEKVFLECVQDMDHENMFWYRQDPGLGLRLIYFSYDVKMKEKGDIPEGYSVSREKKERFSLILESASTNQTSMYLCASTLRGWRSPLHFGNGTRLTVT.